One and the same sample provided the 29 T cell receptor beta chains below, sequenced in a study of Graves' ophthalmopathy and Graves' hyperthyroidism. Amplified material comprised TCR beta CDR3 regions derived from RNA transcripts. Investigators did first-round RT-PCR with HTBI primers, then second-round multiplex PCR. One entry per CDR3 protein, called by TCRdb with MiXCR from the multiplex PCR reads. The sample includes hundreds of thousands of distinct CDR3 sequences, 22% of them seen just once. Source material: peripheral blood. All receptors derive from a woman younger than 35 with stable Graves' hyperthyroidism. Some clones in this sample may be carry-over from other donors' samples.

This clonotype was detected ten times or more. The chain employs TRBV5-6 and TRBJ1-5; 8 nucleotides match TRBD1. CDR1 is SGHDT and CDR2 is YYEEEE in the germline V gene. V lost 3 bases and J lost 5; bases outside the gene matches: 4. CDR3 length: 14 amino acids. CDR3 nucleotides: TGTGCCAGCAGCTCATGGACAGGGCATCAGCCCCAGCATTTT. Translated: CASSSWTGHQPQHF.

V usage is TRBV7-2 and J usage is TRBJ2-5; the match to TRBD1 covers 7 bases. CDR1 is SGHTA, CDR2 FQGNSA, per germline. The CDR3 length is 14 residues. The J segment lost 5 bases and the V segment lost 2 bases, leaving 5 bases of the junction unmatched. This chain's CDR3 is CASSLPTGSETQYF. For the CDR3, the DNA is TGTGCCAGCAGCTTACCGACAGGGAGCGAGACCCAGTACTTC.

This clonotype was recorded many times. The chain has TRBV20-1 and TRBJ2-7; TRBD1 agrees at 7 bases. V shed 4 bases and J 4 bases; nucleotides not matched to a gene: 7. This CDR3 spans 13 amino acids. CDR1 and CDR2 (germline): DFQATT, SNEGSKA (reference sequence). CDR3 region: CSAKPGQFYEQYF. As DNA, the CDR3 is TGCAGTGCTAAGCCGGGACAGTTTTACGAGCAGTACTTC.

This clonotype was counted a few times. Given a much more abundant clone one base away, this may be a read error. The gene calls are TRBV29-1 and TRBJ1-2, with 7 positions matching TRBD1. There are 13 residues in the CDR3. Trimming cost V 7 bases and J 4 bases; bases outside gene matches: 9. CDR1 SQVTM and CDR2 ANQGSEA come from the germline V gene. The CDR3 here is CSDQFRGFYGYTF. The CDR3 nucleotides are TGCAGCGACCAATTCAGGGGGTTCTATGGCTACACCTTC. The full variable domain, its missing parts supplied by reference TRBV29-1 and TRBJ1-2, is SAVISQKPSRDICQRGTSLTIQCQVDSQVTMMFWYRQQPGQSLTLIATANQGSEATYESGFVIDKFPISRPNLTFSTLTVSNMSPEDSSIYLCSDQFRGFYGYTFGSGTRLTVV.

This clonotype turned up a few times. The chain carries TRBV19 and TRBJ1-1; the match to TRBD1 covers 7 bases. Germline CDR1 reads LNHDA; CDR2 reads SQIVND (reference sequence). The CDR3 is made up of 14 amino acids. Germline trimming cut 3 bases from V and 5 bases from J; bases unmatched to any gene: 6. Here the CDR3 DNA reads TGTGCCAGTAGTATTCTAGGGGGCGCAACTGAAGCTTTCTTT. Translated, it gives CASSILGGATEAFF. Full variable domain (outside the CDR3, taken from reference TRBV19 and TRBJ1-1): DGGITQSPKYLFRKEGQNVTLSCEQNLNHDAMYWYRQDPGQGLRLIYYSQIVNDFQKGDIAEGYSVSREKKESFPLTVTSAQKNPTAFYLCASSILGGATEAFFGQGTRLTVV.

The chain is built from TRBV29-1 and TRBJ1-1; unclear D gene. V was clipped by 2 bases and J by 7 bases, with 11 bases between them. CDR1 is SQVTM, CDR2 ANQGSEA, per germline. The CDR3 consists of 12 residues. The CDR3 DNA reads TGCAGCGTTGAACCGGACGGGTATGAAGCTTTCTTT. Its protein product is CSVEPDGYEAFF.

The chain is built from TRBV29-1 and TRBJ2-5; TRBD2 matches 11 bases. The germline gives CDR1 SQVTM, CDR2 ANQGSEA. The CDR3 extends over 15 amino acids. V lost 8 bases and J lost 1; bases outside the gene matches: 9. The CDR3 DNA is TGCAGCCTAGGACTAGCGGGTGTCCCCCAAGAGACCCAGTACTTC. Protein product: CSLGLAGVPQETQYF.

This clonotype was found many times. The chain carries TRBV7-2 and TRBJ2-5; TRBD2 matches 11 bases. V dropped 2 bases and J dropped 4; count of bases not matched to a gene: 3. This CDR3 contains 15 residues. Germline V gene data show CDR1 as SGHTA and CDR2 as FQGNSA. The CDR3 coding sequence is TGTGCCAGCAGCTTATTTCTAGCGGGAGGAGAGACCCAGTACTTC. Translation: CASSLFLAGGETQYF. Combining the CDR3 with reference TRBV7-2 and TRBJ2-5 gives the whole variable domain GAGVSQSPSNKVTEKGKDVELRCDPISGHTALYWYRQSLGQGLEFLIYFQGNSAPDKSGLPSDRFSAERTGGSVSTLTIQRTQQEDSAVYLCASSLFLAGGETQYFGPGTRLLVL.

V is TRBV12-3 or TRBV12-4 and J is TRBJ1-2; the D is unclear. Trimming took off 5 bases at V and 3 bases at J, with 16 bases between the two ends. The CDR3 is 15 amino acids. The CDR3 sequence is CASSPTDGMYYGYTF. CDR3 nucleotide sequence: TGTGCCAGCAGTCCCACGGACGGGATGTACTATGGCTACACCTTC.

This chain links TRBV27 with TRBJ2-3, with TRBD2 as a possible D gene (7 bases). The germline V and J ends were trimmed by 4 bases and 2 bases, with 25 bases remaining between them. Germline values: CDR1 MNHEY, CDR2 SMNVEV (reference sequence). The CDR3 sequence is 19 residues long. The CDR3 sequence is CASSSGGRGGILATDTQYF. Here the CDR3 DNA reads TGTGCCAGCAGTTCCGGGGGGCGAGGCGGGATTTTGGCCACAGATACGCAGTATTTT.

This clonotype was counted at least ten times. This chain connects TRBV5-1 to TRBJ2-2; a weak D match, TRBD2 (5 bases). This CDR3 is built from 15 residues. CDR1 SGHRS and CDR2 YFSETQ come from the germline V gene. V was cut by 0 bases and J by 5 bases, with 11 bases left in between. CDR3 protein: CASSLERTGTGELFF. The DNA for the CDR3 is TGCGCCAGCAGCTTGGAAAGGACGGGGACCGGGGAGCTGTTTTTT.

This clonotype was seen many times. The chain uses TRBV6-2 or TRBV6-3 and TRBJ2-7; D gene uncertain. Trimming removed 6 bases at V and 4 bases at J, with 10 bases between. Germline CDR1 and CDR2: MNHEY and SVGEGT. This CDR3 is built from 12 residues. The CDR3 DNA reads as TGTGCCAGCAGCGAATTCCCTTACGAGCAGTACTTC. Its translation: CASSEFPYEQYF.

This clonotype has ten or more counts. The CDR3 loop reads CSVSGSSGAFF. As DNA, the CDR3 is TGCAGCGTTTCAGGTTCGTCGGGAGCTTTCTTT. This chain uses TRBV29-1 with TRBJ1-1, with D uncertain. The CDR3 is made up of 11 amino acids. V shed 5 bases and J shed 10 bases, with 14 bases lying between them. The germline V gene encodes CDR1 SQVTM and CDR2 ANQGSEA. Drawing the rest from reference TRBV29-1 and TRBJ1-1, the complete variable domain is SAVISQKPSRDICQRGTSLTIQCQVDSQVTMMFWYRQQPGQSLTLIATANQGSEATYESGFVIDKFPISRPNLTFSTLTVSNMSPEDSSIYLCSVSGSSGAFFGQGTRLTVV.

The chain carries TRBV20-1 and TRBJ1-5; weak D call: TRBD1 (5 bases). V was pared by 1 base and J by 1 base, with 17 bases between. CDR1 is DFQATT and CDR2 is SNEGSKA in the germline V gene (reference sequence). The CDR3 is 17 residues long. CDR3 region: CSARGGNDPWSNQPQHF. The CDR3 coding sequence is TGCAGTGCTAGAGGGGGGAACGACCCATGGAGCAATCAGCCCCAGCATTTT.

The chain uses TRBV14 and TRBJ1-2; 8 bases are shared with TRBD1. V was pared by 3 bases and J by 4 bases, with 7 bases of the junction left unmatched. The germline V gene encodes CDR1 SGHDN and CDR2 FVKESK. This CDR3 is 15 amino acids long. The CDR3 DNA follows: TGTGCCAGCAGCCAGTGGACAGGGCCGGGCTATGGCTACACCTTC. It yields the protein CASSQWTGPGYGYTF.

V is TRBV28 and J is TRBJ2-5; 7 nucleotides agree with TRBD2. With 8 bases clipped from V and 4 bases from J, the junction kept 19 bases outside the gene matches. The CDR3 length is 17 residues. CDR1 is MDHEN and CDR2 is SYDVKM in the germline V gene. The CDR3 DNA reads TGTGCCAGCGGACCCCCGGGGGTGGGCGGGGGACGAGAGACCCAGTACTTC. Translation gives CASGPPGVGGGRETQYF.

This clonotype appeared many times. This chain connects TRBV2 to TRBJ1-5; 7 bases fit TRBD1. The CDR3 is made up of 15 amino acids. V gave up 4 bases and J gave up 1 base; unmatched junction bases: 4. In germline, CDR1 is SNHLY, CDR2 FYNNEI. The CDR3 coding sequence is TGTGCCAGCAGTGGGGAAGGGGGCAGCAATCAGCCCCAGCATTTT. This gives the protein CASSGEGGSNQPQHF.

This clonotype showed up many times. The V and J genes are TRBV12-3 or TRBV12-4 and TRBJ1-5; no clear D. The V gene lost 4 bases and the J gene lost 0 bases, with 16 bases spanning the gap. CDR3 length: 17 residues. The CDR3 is CASSSTVALYSNQPQHF. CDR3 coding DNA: TGTGCCAGCAGTTCCACAGTAGCCCTTTATAGCAATCAGCCCCAGCATTTT.

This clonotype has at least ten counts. The CDR3 loop is CASRATSTDTQYF. CDR3 sequence (DNA): TGTGCCAGCCGAGCGACTAGCACAGATACGCAGTATTTT. The genes are TRBV12-3 or TRBV12-4 and TRBJ2-3, with D unresolved. The CDR3 is made up of 13 amino acids. V dropped 8 bases and J dropped 0 bases, with 9 bases sitting between them.

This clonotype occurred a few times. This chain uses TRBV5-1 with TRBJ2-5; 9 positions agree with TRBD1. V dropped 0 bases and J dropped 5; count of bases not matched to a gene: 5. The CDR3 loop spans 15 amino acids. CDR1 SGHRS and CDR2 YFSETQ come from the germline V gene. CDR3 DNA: TGCGCCAGCAGCTTGGCACAGGGGGCAGGGGAGACCCAGTACTTC. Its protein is CASSLAQGAGETQYF.

The chain's CDR3 is CASSFYGSNTEAFF. For the CDR3, the DNA is TGCGCCAGCAGCTTCTACGGGTCGAACACTGAAGCTTTCTTT. The V call is TRBV5-1, the J call TRBJ1-1; the D is unclear. Trimming took 2 bases from V and 1 from J, leaving 9 bases between them. This CDR3 has 14 residues. CDR1 and CDR2 from the germline V gene are SGHRS and YFSETQ.

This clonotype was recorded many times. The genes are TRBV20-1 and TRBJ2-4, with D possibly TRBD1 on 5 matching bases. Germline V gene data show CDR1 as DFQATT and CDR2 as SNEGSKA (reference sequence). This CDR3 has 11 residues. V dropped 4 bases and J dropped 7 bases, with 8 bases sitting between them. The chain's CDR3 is CSAMGHNIQYF. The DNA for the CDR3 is TGCAGTGCTATGGGGCATAACATTCAGTACTTC.

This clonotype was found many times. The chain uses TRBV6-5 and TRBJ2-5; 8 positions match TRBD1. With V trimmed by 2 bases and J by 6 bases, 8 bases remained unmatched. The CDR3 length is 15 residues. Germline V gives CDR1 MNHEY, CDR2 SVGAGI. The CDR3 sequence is CASSYQGQGGKTQYF. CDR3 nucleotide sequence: TGTGCCAGCAGTTACCAAGGACAGGGAGGAAAGACCCAGTACTTC.

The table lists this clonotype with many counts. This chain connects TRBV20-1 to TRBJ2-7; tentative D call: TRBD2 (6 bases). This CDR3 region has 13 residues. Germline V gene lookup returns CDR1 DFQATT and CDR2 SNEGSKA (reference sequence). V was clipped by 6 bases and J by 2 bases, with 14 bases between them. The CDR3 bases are TGCAGTGCGAAAGGCGAGCGGGCCTACGAGCAGTACTTC. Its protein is CSAKGERAYEQYF.

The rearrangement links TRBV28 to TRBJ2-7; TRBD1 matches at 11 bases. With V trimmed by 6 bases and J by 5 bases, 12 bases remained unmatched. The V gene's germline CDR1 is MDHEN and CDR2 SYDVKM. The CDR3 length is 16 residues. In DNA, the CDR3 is TGTGCCAGCAGGGTTCGTTTGGGACAGGGGGTTCACGAGCAGTACTTC. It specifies CASRVRLGQGVHEQYF.

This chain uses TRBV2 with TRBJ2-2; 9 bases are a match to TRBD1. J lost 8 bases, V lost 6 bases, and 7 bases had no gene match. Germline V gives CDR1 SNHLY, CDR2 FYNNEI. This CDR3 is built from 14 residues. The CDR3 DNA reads TGTGCCAGCAGGGGGGACAGGGTTCCGGGGGAGCTGTTTTTT. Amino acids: CASRGDRVPGELFF.

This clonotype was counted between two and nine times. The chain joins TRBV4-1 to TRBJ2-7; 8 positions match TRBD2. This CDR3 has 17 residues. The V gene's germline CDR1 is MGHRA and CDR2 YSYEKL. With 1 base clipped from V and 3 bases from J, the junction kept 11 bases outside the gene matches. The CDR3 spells CASSQGPLAGSYYEQYF. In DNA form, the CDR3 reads TGCGCCAGCAGCCAAGGCCCCTTAGCGGGATCTTACTACGAGCAGTACTTC.

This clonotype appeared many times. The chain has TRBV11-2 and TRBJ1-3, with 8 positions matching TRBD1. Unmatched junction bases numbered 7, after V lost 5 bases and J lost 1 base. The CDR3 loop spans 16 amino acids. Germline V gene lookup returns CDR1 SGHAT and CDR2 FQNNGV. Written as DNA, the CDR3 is TGTGCCAGCAGCCTCCGAGGACAGGGATCTGGAAACACCATATATTTT. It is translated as CASSLRGQGSGNTIYF.

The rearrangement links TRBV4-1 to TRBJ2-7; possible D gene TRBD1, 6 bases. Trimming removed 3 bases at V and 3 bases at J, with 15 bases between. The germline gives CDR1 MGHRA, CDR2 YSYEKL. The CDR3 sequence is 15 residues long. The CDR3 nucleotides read TGCGCCAGCAGCCAGGAGAGGGACACCCTCTACGAGCAGTACTTC. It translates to CASSQERDTLYEQYF.